The 2 T cell receptor beta chains below all came from one sample that was sequenced in a study of radiotherapy plus CTLA-4 blockade in lung cancer. Sequencing used immunoSEQ multiplex PCR; TCRdb keeps in-frame clones, though not all of them. Of roughly 98,000 clones listed, approximately 78% are singletons. The sample was peripheral blood, taken from a patient treated with radiotherapy plus ipilimumab. The origin of the receptors is a human donor with non-small cell lung cancer who had a partial response to radiotherapy plus ipilimumab.

The CDR3 nucleotides read TGTGCCAGCTCATTGGACAGGAATTACTATGGCTACACCTTC. Its translation: CASSLDRNYYGYTF. The chain uses TRBV18 and TRBJ1-2, with 7 bases aligning to TRBD1. This CDR3 has 14 residues. V was clipped by 5 bases and J by 3 bases; unmatched bases: 6. Germline V gene sequence: CDR1 KGHSH, CDR2 LQKENI.

DNA for the CDR3: TGCAGCGTTGGCTCCGCTAGCGGGGTCTCCTACGAGCAGTACTTC. Amino acids: CSVGSASGVSYEQYF. V and J are TRBV29-1 and TRBJ2-7, with TRBD2 matching over 9 bases. The CDR3 is 15 residues long. V was pared by 4 bases and J by 0 bases, with 7 bases of the junction left unmatched. From germline, CDR1 is SQVTM and CDR2 ANQGSEA.